These 21 T cell receptor beta chains came from one sample sequenced in a study of spatial heterogeneity in lung cancer (dated by TCRdb to between 2018 and 2021). The library was generated by 5' RACE. TCRdb records NextSeq 500 as the sequencer. TCRdb applied fastp at Q25 and MiXCR to the public reads, then kept only in-frame beta chains. Rows are combined by CDR3 protein, so each entry shows the most common genes and DNA. This sample is represented by about 85,000 distinct CDR3 sequences; approximately 20% of them were singletons. The ten largest clones add up to 6.2% of the sample. The time point label, as the study defines it: sample taken at primary tumor resection. Whole RNA extracted from tumor and nontumor lung tissue, or from cryopreserved PBMC samples, was used for TCR sequencing without cell sorting. The sample was PBMCs, taken at surgery. These receptors all stem from a male donor with early-stage non-small cell lung cancer.

This clonotype was recorded at least ten times. The junction and the germline gene differ at one end; a read error may be behind it. The genes are TRBV6-5 and TRBJ1-2, with a weak D call TRBD1 (5 bases). CDR1 is MNHEY and CDR2 is SVGAGI in the germline V gene. The CDR3 runs to 12 residues. CDR3 DNA: TGTGCCAGCATCACGGAGCTAGGGGCACTCTTCTTC. Protein: CASITELGALFF.

This chain links TRBV11-2 with TRBJ1-3, with D hard to call. The germline V gene encodes CDR1 SGHAT and CDR2 FQNNGV. Trimming removed 4 bases from V and 4 bases from J, with 11 bases in between. This CDR3 contains 14 residues. The CDR3 coding sequence is TGTGCCAGCAGCTCCAGTGCGCCGGGAAACACCATATATTTT. It yields the protein CASSSSAPGNTIYF.

There are a few counts of this clonotype. The chain joins TRBV5-8 to TRBJ1-2; D is possibly TRBD1 (6 bases). The CDR3 spans 13 residues. Germline values: CDR1 SGHTS, CDR2 YDEGEE. V was trimmed by 0 bases and J by 8 bases, leaving 11 bases between them. For the CDR3, the DNA is TGTGCCAGCAGCTTGGACAGGGTCCACGGCTACACCTTC. Protein product: CASSLDRVHGYTF. The whole variable domain, remainder taken from reference TRBV5-8 and TRBJ1-2, is EAGVTQSPTHLIKTRGQQATLRCSPISGHTSVYWYQQALGLGLQFLLWYDEGEERNRGNFPPRFSGRQFPNYSSELNVNALELEDSALYLCASSLDRVHGYTFGSGTRLTVV.

This clonotype was observed a few times. CDR3 residues: CSPGTSGRNHEQFF. The CDR3, as DNA: TGCAGTCCGGGGACTAGCGGGAGGAACCATGAGCAGTTCTTC. The chain joins TRBV20-1 to TRBJ2-1, with TRBD2 matching 15 bases. The CDR3 runs to 14 residues. Looked up from germline, CDR1 is DFQATT and CDR2 is SNEGSKA (reference sequence). J lost 8 bases, V lost 8 bases, and 7 bases had no gene match.

This clonotype was seen a handful of times. This rearrangement joins TRBV20-1 to TRBJ1-6, with 10 positions matching TRBD1. V gave up 5 bases and J gave up 5 bases; unmatched junction bases: 6. The germline V gene has CDR1 DFQATT and CDR2 SNEGSKA (reference sequence). The length of the CDR3 is 15 residues. CDR3 loop: CSAPGTGADNSPLHF. The CDR3 DNA reads TGCAGTGCTCCCGGGACAGGGGCCGATAATTCACCCCTCCACTTT.

This clonotype was detected only a few times. The chain links TRBV24-1 to TRBJ2-7, with 7 bases identical to TRBD1. V trimming: 4 bases; J trimming: 2 bases; junction bases outside the gene matches: 4. This CDR3 has 14 residues. Germline assignment: CDR1 KGHDR and CDR2 SFDVKD. CDR3 amino acids: CATSDRTGPYEQYF. The CDR3 nucleotides are TGTGCCACCAGTGACCGGACAGGCCCCTACGAGCAGTACTTC.

The chain is built from TRBV5-1 and TRBJ2-5; 15 bases match TRBD2. Germline CDR1 and CDR2: SGHRS and YFSETQ. CDR3 length: 15 amino acids. J gave up 6 bases and V 5 bases, and 5 bases lay outside the gene matches. The chain's CDR3 is CASSPGTSGGQTQYF. The DNA for the CDR3 is TGCGCCAGCAGTCCCGGGACTAGCGGGGGGCAGACCCAGTACTTC.

This clonotype was seen a few times. This sequence joins TRBV30 and TRBJ1-4; 10 bases agree with TRBD1. J gave up 6 bases and V 0 bases, and 4 bases lay outside the gene matches. CDR1 and CDR2 (germline): GTSNPN, SVGIG (reference sequence). The CDR3 totals 15 residues. This CDR3 is CAWSVQGTGDEKLFF. CDR3 DNA: TGTGCCTGGAGTGTACAGGGGACAGGGGATGAAAAACTGTTTTTT.

This chain joins TRBV7-9 and TRBJ2-5, with a weak D call TRBD1 (6 bases). The CDR3 sequence is 14 residues long. The V end lost 6 bases, the J end lost 5 bases, and 16 bases lay between the germline ends. Germline V gene data show CDR1 as SEHNR and CDR2 as FQNEAQ (reference sequence). CDR3 region: CASSSTGLGETQYF. The CDR3 nucleotides are TGTGCCAGCAGTTCTACAGGGTTAGGGGAGACCCAGTACTTC. Full variable domain (outside the CDR3, taken from reference TRBV7-9 and TRBJ2-5): DTGVSQNPRHKITKRGQNVTFRCDPISEHNRLYWYRQTLGQGPEFLTYFQNEAQLEKSRLLSDRFSAERPKGSFSTLEIQRTEQGDSAMYLCASSSTGLGETQYFGPGTRLLVL.

In this sample, this clonotype turned up a few times. This chain joins TRBV6-2 or TRBV6-3 and TRBJ2-1; 7 nucleotides agree with TRBD1. J gave up 6 bases and V 6 bases, and 8 bases lay outside the gene matches. Germline-derived CDR1 and CDR2 are MNHEY and SVGEGT. The CDR3 totals 14 residues. The CDR3 DNA reads TGTGCCAGCAGCCTCGACAGGGCCCCCAATGAGCAGTTCTTC. Its protein is CASSLDRAPNEQFF.

The V call is TRBV20-1, the J call TRBJ1-1; 7 bases line up with TRBD1. The length of the CDR3 is 13 residues. Per germline, CDR1 DFQATT and CDR2 SNEGSKA (reference sequence). Trimming at V came to 7 bases and at J to 5 bases, leaving 10 bases not matched to a gene. The CDR3 is CSVLTGAGTEAFF. The CDR3 bases are TGCAGTGTTCTAACAGGGGCGGGAACTGAAGCTTTCTTT.

This clonotype was seen a few times. The chain is built from TRBV29-1 and TRBJ2-3; no definite D call. The CDR3 length is 11 residues. Per the germline V gene, CDR1 is SQVTM and CDR2 is ANQGSEA. The chain's CDR3 is CTWGDTDTQYF. The CDR3 bases are TGCACTTGGGGTGACACAGATACGCAGTATTTT.

This chain connects TRBV5-1 to TRBJ2-7; 13 bases agree with TRBD2. The CDR3 loop spans 16 amino acids. Germline V gene sequence: CDR1 SGHRS, CDR2 YFSETQ. V lost 5 bases to trimming and J lost 0 bases; unmatched junction nucleotides: 5. CDR3 protein: CASSTGLAGPSYEQYF. In DNA form, the CDR3 reads TGCGCCAGCAGTACGGGACTAGCGGGGCCCTCCTACGAGCAGTACTTC.

This chain connects TRBV30 to TRBJ2-2; no reliable D call. This CDR3 comprises 13 residues. V lost 2 bases and J lost 5, with 9 bases in between. Germline V gene lookup returns CDR1 GTSNPN and CDR2 SVGIG (reference sequence). The CDR3 bases are TGTGCCTGGAGTTCTAAGGGTACCGGGGAGCTGTTTTTT. Translating gives CAWSSKGTGELFF.

This clonotype was recorded a few times. The chain combines TRBV7-2 with TRBJ1-3; 7 nucleotides align to TRBD1. J gave up 3 bases and V 4 bases, and 12 bases lay outside the gene matches. The CDR3 runs 17 residues. Per the germline V gene, CDR1 is SGHTA and CDR2 is FQGNSA. The CDR3 DNA reads as TGTGCCAGCAGCTGGCGGGGATCGGCAGGGGGTGGAAACACCATATATTTT. This codes for CASSWRGSAGGGNTIYF.

The chain couples TRBV10-3 to TRBJ1-1, with D perhaps TRBD1 (6 bases). Germline CDR1 reads ENHRY; CDR2 reads SYGVKD. The V gene lost 3 bases and the J gene lost 6 bases, with 8 bases spanning the gap. The CDR3 contains 12 residues. The CDR3 DNA reads as TGTGCCATCAGTGAAGGGGGGGCTGAAGCTTTCTTT. This sequence encodes CAISEGGAEAFF.

V gene TRBV6-2 or TRBV6-3 combines with J gene TRBJ2-7; D call uncertain. V gave up 0 bases and J gave up 3 bases, with 12 bases separating them. This CDR3 has 15 residues. The germline V gene encodes CDR1 MNHEY and CDR2 SVGEGT. Here the CDR3 reads CASSYSRLENYEQYF. CDR3 nucleotides: TGTGCCAGCAGTTACTCGAGGCTAGAAAACTACGAGCAGTACTTC.

CDR3 coding DNA: TGTGCCATCAGCACCGGGACTAGGACAGATACGCAGTATTTT. Its protein is CAISTGTRTDTQYF. V gene TRBV10-3 combines with J gene TRBJ2-3, with 8 bases matching TRBD2. This CDR3 is 14 amino acids long. Germline loops: CDR1 ENHRY, CDR2 SYGVKD. Trimming took 6 bases from V and 3 from J; bases not matched to a gene: 5.

On this clonotype itself: This may be a read error: a much more frequent sequence differs by one nucleotide. The genes are TRBV7-3 and TRBJ2-7, with D unclear. V was trimmed by 5 bases and J by 0 bases, leaving 8 bases between them. From germline, CDR1 is SGHTA and CDR2 FQGTGA. This CDR3 is 13 amino acids long. CDR3 sequence (DNA): TGTGCCAGCAGCCCCGACAACTCCTACGAGCAGTACTTC. Translated, it gives CASSPDNSYEQYF.

This clonotype was recorded many times. CDR3 amino acids: CAWSVGSNQPQHF. The CDR3 DNA is TGTGCCTGGAGTGTAGGGAGCAATCAGCCCCAGCATTTT. The rearrangement uses TRBV30 and TRBJ1-5; D not certain. V was trimmed by 0 bases and J by 1 base, leaving 4 bases between them. This CDR3 spans 13 amino acids. Germline CDR1 is GTSNPN and CDR2 is SVGIG (reference sequence).

The chain combines TRBV4-1 with TRBJ2-5; 12 nucleotides match TRBD2. The CDR3 is made up of 17 amino acids. After removal of 0 bases from V and 2 bases from J, the junction contained 4 bases not matched to a gene. Germline CDR1 reads MGHRA; CDR2 reads YSYEKL. CDR3 region: CASSQETSGRLQETQYF. For the CDR3, the DNA is TGCGCCAGCAGCCAAGAAACTAGCGGGAGGCTTCAAGAGACCCAGTACTTC.